The source of this T cell receptor beta chain is a study of blood T cell repertoires in COVID-19 (dated by TCRdb to 2018 to 2020). Notes on the research overall: The collaborator samples originated in the United States, Italy and Spain and spanned the acute and convalescent phases of COVID-19. HLA class I and class II types, where available, came from metadata supplied by the sample provider rather than from assay-based typing. Subjects who had been exposed to COVID-19, were actively infected with it, or had recovered from it provided the deeply sampled blood TCRbeta repertoires that made up the dataset. The material from the prospective study consisted of cDNA or gDNA derived from T cells, B-cell-depleted T cells, or PBMCs. Nearly every sample came with metadata listing a de-identified subject ID, COVID-19 status, age in years and sex. The repertoires were released in a freely available public database intended as a resource for research on the immune response to SARS-CoV-2. The samples were drawn from two sources: the first 160 participants of the ongoing ImmuneRACE study, and 1,000 to 1,500 subjects contributed by 6 global collaborators. Broad study findings and their caveats: The quantity of clinical and demographic metadata differed by source and by participant and was supplied without curation.

Collaborating institutions collected whole blood in K2EDTA tubes following their own protocols. For TCRbeta analysis, collaborators shipped samples as frozen whole blood, isolated PBMCs, or DNA extracted from either of those sample types. Trimming at the junction amounts to 1 base on V and 10 bases on J, and the germline ends lie 8 bases apart. The CDR3 contains 11 residues, cysteine and phenylalanine counted. Of all the DNA, just the CDR3 is kept, 33 bases in frame from base 1. The germline V gene encodes CDR1 DFQATT and CDR2 SNEGSKA (reference sequence). The immunoSEQ Assay, a bias-controlled multiplex PCR, was used to amplify TCRbeta CDR3 regions from genomic DNA. The original pipeline was this. Within the assay, amplification of reference gene primers was used to estimate how many nucleated cells each sample contained. Sequence reads were collapsed and filtered to measure the absolute abundance of every unique TCRbeta CDR3 rearrangement. For each sample, productive Simpson clonality was calculated as the square root of Simpson's diversity index across productive rearrangements. TCRdb provides this immuneACCESS table in a form limited to in-frame rearrangements. Some clones are lacking; in checked studies, under half of them reflect an unresolved V gene, and why the rest are absent is not known. V, J and clone size derive from that table, while D and trimming were established from the DNA sequence. The sample table records fewer than 120,000 clones; nearly 80% of these occur just once. The ten largest clones represent more than 15% of the sample.

As for this clone: Its specific antigen is unknown. Base qualities are not at hand, and no much larger clone is one base apart.

The chain is encoded by TRBV20-1 joined to TRBJ2-1, with the D segment identity uncertain. The clonotype was recovered from an elderly woman with active or convalescent COVID-19. The specimen was peripheral blood. The CDR3: CSARAPREQFF. At the DNA level, the sequence is TGCAGTGCTAGAGCCCCCAGGGAGCAGTTCTTC.